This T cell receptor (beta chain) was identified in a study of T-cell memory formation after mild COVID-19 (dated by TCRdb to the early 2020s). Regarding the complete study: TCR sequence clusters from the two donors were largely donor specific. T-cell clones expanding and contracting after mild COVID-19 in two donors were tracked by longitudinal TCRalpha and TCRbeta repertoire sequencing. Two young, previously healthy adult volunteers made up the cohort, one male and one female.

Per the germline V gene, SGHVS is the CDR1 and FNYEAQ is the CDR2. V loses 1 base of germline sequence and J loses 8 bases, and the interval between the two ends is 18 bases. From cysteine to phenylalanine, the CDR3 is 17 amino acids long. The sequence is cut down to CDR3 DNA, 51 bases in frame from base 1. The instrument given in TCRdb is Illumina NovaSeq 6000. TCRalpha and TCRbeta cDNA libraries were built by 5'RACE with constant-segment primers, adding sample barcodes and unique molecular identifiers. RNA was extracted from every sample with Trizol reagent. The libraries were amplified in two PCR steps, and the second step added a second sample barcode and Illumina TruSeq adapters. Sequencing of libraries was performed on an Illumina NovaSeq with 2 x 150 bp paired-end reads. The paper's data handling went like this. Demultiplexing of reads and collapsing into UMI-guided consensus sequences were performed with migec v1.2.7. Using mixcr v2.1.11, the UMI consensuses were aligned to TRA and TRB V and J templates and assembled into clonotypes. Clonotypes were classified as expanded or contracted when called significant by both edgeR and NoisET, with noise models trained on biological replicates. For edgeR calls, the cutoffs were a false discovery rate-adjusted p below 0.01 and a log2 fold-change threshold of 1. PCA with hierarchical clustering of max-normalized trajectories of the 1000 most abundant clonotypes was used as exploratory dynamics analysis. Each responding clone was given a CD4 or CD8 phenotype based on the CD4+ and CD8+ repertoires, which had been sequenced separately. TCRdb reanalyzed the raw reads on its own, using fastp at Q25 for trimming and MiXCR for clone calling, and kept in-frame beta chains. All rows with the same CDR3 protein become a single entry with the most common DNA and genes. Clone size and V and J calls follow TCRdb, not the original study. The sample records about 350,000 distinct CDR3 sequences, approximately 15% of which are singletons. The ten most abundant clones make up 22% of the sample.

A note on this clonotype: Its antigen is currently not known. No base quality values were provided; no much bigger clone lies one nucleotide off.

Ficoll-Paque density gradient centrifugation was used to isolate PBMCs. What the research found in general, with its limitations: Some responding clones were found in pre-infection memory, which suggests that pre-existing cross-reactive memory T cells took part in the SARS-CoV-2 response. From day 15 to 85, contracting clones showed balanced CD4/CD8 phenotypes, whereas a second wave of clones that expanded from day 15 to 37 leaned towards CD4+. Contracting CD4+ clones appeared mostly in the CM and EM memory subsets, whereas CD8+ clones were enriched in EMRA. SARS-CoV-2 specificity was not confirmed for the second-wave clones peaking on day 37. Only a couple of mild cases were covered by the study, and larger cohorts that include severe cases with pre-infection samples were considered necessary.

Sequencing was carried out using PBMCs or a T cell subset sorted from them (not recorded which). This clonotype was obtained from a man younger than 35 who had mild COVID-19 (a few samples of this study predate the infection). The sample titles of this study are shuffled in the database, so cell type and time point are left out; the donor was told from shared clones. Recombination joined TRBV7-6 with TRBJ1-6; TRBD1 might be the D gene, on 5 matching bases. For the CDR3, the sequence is CASSLGSGAGKDSPLHF. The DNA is TGTGCCAGCAGCTTAGGCTCCGGGGCAGGGAAGGATTCACCCCTCCACTTT.